A single sample gave rise to the 28 T cell receptor beta chains below, sequenced in a study of neurological immune-mediated disorders (dated by TCRdb to about 2019). The method was 5' RACE. The run used an Illumina HiSeq 2500. TCRdb passed the public sequencing reads through fastp at Q25 and MiXCR, retaining productive beta sequences. Here each entry gathers all rows of one CDR3 protein and keeps the most common genes and DNA. Within this sample are about 55,000 distinct CDR3 sequences, with under 5% of them counted one time only. The ten largest account for about 1.9% of the sample. The specimen sequenced was CD4+ T cells from blood. The receptors derive from a woman aged 40 to 50 with multiple sclerosis.

The rearrangement links TRBV6-1 to TRBJ2-2; D might be TRBD1 (5 bases). Trimming took off 10 bases at V and 6 bases at J, with 18 bases between the two ends. CDR3 length: 14 residues. Germline values: CDR1 MNHNS, CDR2 SASEGT. The CDR3 is CATQQGEWAGELFF. In DNA, the CDR3 is TGTGCCACACAACAAGGGGAATGGGCCGGGGAGCTGTTTTTT.

This clonotype was recorded many times. This chain uses TRBV5-8 with TRBJ2-1; 7 nucleotides match TRBD1. The CDR3 has 14 amino acids. Germline-derived CDR1 and CDR2 are SGHTS and YDEGEE. V was clipped by 6 bases and J by 4 bases; unmatched bases: 7. The CDR3 nucleotides are TGTGCCAGCATGCCGGGACAGAGGTACAATGAGCAGTTCTTC. Amino acids: CASMPGQRYNEQFF.

The rearrangement uses TRBV10-1 and TRBJ2-7, with D unresolved. V lost 0 bases and J lost 3, with 9 bases in between. The length of the CDR3 is 14 residues. Germline loops: CDR1 WNHNN, CDR2 SYGVQD (reference sequence). CDR3 in amino acids: CASSESRGFYEQYF. Written as DNA, the CDR3 is TGCGCCAGCAGTGAGTCGCGTGGGTTCTACGAGCAGTACTTC.

This clonotype was counted many times. The chain couples TRBV4-1 to TRBJ2-6; D may be TRBD1 (6 bases). CDR1 and CDR2 from the germline V gene are MGHRA and YSYEKL. The CDR3 runs 16 residues. V was trimmed by 4 bases and J by 3 bases, leaving 13 bases between them. The CDR3 here is CASSRGQTYGANVLTF. The CDR3 DNA is TGCGCCAGCAGCCGGGGACAAACCTATGGGGCCAACGTCCTGACTTTC.

This clonotype was seen repeatedly, ten times or more. The V call is TRBV5-1, the J call TRBJ2-3, with D possibly called TRBD1 or TRBD2 (5 bases each). The CDR3 loop spans 15 amino acids. V shed 0 bases and J shed 4 bases, with 12 bases lying between them. Germline CDR1 and CDR2: SGHRS and YFSETQ. The CDR3 DNA reads TGCGCCAGCAGCTTGGATGGGGGATTGGCAGATACGCAGTATTTT. Protein sequence: CASSLDGGLADTQYF.

This clonotype was seen repeatedly, ten times or more. The CDR3 sequence: CASSLSWNTEAFF. DNA for the CDR3: TGCGCCAGCAGCTTGTCCTGGAACACTGAAGCTTTCTTT. The chain carries TRBV5-1 and TRBJ1-1; no definite D call. Germline-derived CDR1 and CDR2 are SGHRS and YFSETQ. V dropped 1 base and J dropped 1 base, with 5 bases sitting between them. The CDR3 extends over 13 amino acids.

The table lists this clonotype with many counts. The chain carries TRBV12-3 or TRBV12-4 and TRBJ1-5; TRBD1 agrees at 9 bases. The junction had 3 bases not matched to a gene; V was cut back by 5 bases and J by 1 base. CDR3 length equals 15 residues. CDR3 DNA sequence: TGTGCCAGCAGTGACAGGGGGACAAGCAATCAGCCCCAGCATTTT. Translating it yields CASSDRGTSNQPQHF.

The rearrangement joins TRBV11-3 to TRBJ2-7, with 9 bases that match TRBD2. The CDR3 is made up of 14 amino acids. Germline V gene lookup returns CDR1 SGHNT and CDR2 YENEEA. The J segment lost 4 bases and the V segment lost 5 bases, leaving 6 bases of the junction unmatched. The CDR3 DNA reads TGTGCCAGCAGCCCAGCGGGGGGAGAATACGAGCAGTACTTC. It yields the protein CASSPAGGEYEQYF.

This clonotype was picked up many times. The chain links TRBV20-1 to TRBJ2-1, with D possibly being TRBD2 (6 bases). In germline, CDR1 is DFQATT, CDR2 SNEGSKA (reference sequence). This CDR3 region has 14 residues. V was shortened by 3 bases and J by 0 bases, with 9 bases between the two germline ends. The CDR3 loop is CSASGGSSYNEQFF. The CDR3 DNA reads as TGCAGTGCTAGCGGGGGAAGCTCCTACAATGAGCAGTTCTTC.

This clonotype has ten or more counts. This sequence joins TRBV5-1 and TRBJ2-3; 7 bases are a match to TRBD1. CDR1 is SGHRS, CDR2 YFSETQ, per germline. The CDR3 length is 15 residues. Losses at the gene ends were 4 bases for V and 4 bases for J; bases not matched to a gene: 9. CDR3 sequence (DNA): TGCGCCAGCAGCATAGACAGGGTGCACGCAGATACGCAGTATTTT. Its translation: CASSIDRVHADTQYF.

This clonotype was found many times. Mismatch with germline at one junction end may stem from a read error. In DNA, the CDR3 is TGCAGTGCGAGAGACATCCCAGATACGCAGTATTTT. Translation: CSARDIPDTQYF. This sequence joins TRBV20-1 and TRBJ2-3; D is unclear. This CDR3 has 12 residues. The germline gives CDR1 DFQATT, CDR2 SNEGSKA (reference sequence).

This clonotype was found many times. This chain uses TRBV2 with TRBJ2-3, with 9 nucleotides matching TRBD2. Germline V gives CDR1 SNHLY, CDR2 FYNNEI. The CDR3 contains 14 residues. V dropped 8 bases and J dropped 4; count of bases not matched to a gene: 7. DNA of the CDR3: TGTGCCAGCTGGTTAGCGGGGGCGGCAGATACGCAGTATTTT. It encodes CASWLAGAADTQYF.

A few counts support this clonotype. The V gene is TRBV12-3 or TRBV12-4, the J gene TRBJ1-4, with TRBD1 matching over 7 bases. V dropped 6 bases and J dropped 7; count of bases not matched to a gene: 8. CDR3 length: 14 residues. The CDR3, as DNA: TGTGCCAGCAGCGAGGGGGCAGGGAGTGAAAAACTGTTTTTT. This translates into CASSEGAGSEKLFF.

This chain uses TRBV7-7 with TRBJ1-2, with D uncertain. CDR1 and CDR2 (germline): SSHAT, FNYEAQ (reference sequence). V lost 4 bases to trimming and J lost 4 bases, with 13 bases between them. CDR3 length: 14 amino acids. For the CDR3, the DNA is TGTGCCAGCAGCTCCGATGCACAGTTCTATGGCTACACCTTC. It codes for CASSSDAQFYGYTF.

This clonotype was counted at least ten times. The rearrangement joins TRBV3-1 to TRBJ1-1; possible D gene TRBD1, 5 bases. Per germline, CDR1 LGHDT and CDR2 YNNKEL (reference sequence). This CDR3 comprises 15 residues. V gave up 1 base and J gave up 4 bases, with 13 bases separating them. As DNA, the CDR3 is TGTGCCAGCAGCCAAGTATCCGGGGGGGGCACTGAAGCTTTCTTT. This sequence encodes CASSQVSGGGTEAFF.

At least ten counts were recorded for this clonotype. This chain connects TRBV5-5 to TRBJ1-4; a possible D gene is TRBD1 (6 bases). Per the germline V gene, CDR1 is SGHKS and CDR2 is YYEKEE (reference sequence). The CDR3 is made up of 15 amino acids. Trimming stripped 4 bases from V and 7 bases from J, with 17 bases between. CDR3 sequence (DNA): TGTGCCAGCAGCCGAGGAGTACTCAGGGGTGAAAAACTGTTTTTT. As protein: CASSRGVLRGEKLFF.

This clonotype was detected ten times or more. The chain recombines TRBV7-8 with TRBJ1-5, with no clear D. The germline CDR1 and CDR2 sequences are SGHVS and FQNEAQ. The CDR3 covers 15 residues. Between the trimmed V and J ends, which lost 1 base and 0 bases, there was a span of 7 bases. The CDR3 sequence: CASSLEGYSNQPQHF. As DNA, the CDR3 is TGTGCCAGCAGCTTAGAGGGCTATAGCAATCAGCCCCAGCATTTT.

This clonotype was detected ten times or more. The V call is TRBV6-5, the J call TRBJ1-6; D possibly corresponds to TRBD1 (6 bases). CDR3 size: 14 residues. Trimming left V 4 bases short and J 7 bases short, with 11 bases between. Germline V gene sequence: CDR1 MNHEY, CDR2 SVGAGI. The CDR3 sequence: CASSLQGGNSPLHF. For the CDR3, the DNA is TGTGCCAGCAGTTTACAGGGAGGCAATTCACCCCTCCACTTT.

Notes on this clonotype: The junction differs from germline at one of its ends, possibly a read error. The chain joins TRBV10-3 to TRBJ2-3, with TRBD2 as a possible D gene (5 bases). Germline CDR1 ENHRY, CDR2 SYGVKD. The CDR3 is made up of 15 amino acids. In DNA, the CDR3 is TGTGCCATCAGTGTCCGGGATCTTTCGGCCACAGATACGCATTTT. Translating gives CAISVRDLSATDTHF.

This clonotype has a count of ten or more. This chain joins TRBV29-1 and TRBJ2-2; D is unclear. The CDR3 totals 10 residues. V was shortened by 4 bases and J by 5 bases, with 2 bases between the two germline ends. Germline V gene sequence: CDR1 SQVTM, CDR2 ANQGSEA. The CDR3 here is CSVGTGELFF. The CDR3 nucleotides read TGCAGCGTTGGGACCGGGGAGCTGTTTTTT.

Many counts were recorded for this clonotype. This chain links TRBV20-1 with TRBJ2-1, with D perhaps given as TRBD1 or TRBD2 (5 bases each). The CDR3 totals 14 residues. The ends were cut back, 4 bases at V and 8 bases at J, with 18 bases in the middle. CDR1 and CDR2 (germline): DFQATT, SNEGSKA (reference sequence). The CDR3: CSATRDAGLHEQFF. The CDR3 nucleotides read TGCAGTGCTACCCGGGACGCCGGGCTCCATGAGCAGTTCTTC.

This clonotype was picked up many times. The rearrangement joins TRBV20-1 to TRBJ2-1; the match to TRBD2 covers 8 bases. Germline lookup yields CDR1 DFQATT and CDR2 SNEGSKA (reference sequence). The V segment lost 6 bases and the J segment 10 bases; nucleotides outside the gene matches: 11. The CDR3 has 13 residues. In DNA form, the CDR3 reads TGCAGTGCCGCTCGGGGGGGGGCCTGGGAGCAGTTCTTC. The encoded protein is CSAARGGAWEQFF.

This clonotype came up many times. The V and J genes are TRBV9 and TRBJ2-1, with TRBD2 matching over 8 bases. V gave up 0 bases and J gave up 4 bases; unmatched junction bases: 12. The CDR3 totals 18 residues. Germline CDR1 reads SGDLS; CDR2 reads YYNGEE. Here the CDR3 reads CASSVAGSGGSSYNEQFF. CDR3 bases: TGTGCCAGCAGCGTAGCTGGGAGCGGGGGAAGCTCTTACAATGAGCAGTTCTTC.

This clonotype was detected many times. This chain joins TRBV6-5 and TRBJ2-3, with D perhaps TRBD1 (6 bases). This CDR3 contains 15 residues. Trimming took off 4 bases at V and 1 base at J, with 12 bases between the two ends. Germline V gives CDR1 MNHEY, CDR2 SVGAGI. CDR3 protein: CASSSRDIRTDTQYF. For the CDR3, the DNA is TGTGCCAGCAGTTCCCGGGACATTCGCACAGATACGCAGTATTTT.

This clonotype was seen at least ten times. V usage is TRBV20-1 and J usage is TRBJ1-1; D is unresolved. The germline CDR1 and CDR2 sequences are DFQATT and SNEGSKA (reference sequence). The CDR3 loop spans 11 amino acids. V lost 3 bases, J lost 4 bases, and 6 bases lay in between. Here the CDR3 reads CSASSVTEAFF. In DNA form, the CDR3 reads TGCAGTGCTAGTTCCGTCACTGAAGCTTTCTTT.

V gene TRBV7-2 combines with J gene TRBJ2-1, with 8 bases aligning to TRBD1. The CDR3 loop spans 14 amino acids. Germline CDR1 is SGHTA and CDR2 is FQGNSA. J lost 6 bases, V lost 1 base, and 2 bases had no gene match. The CDR3 bases are TGTGCCAGCAGCTTAGGCGGACAGGGCAATGAGCAGTTCTTC. Translated, it gives CASSLGGQGNEQFF.

At least ten counts were recorded for this clonotype. The chain recombines TRBV7-2 with TRBJ2-3; 13 bases are a match to TRBD2. The germline V gene encodes CDR1 SGHTA and CDR2 FQGNSA. V lost 6 bases to trimming and J lost 1 base; unmatched junction nucleotides: 4. This CDR3 contains 16 residues. CDR3 in amino acids: CASRGGLAGGTDTQYF. The CDR3 bases are TGTGCCAGCAGGGGTGGACTAGCGGGGGGCACAGATACGCAGTATTTT. The full variable domain, its missing parts supplied by reference TRBV7-2 and TRBJ2-3, is GAGVSQSPSNKVTEKGKDVELRCDPISGHTALYWYRQSLGQGLEFLIYFQGNSAPDKSGLPSDRFSAERTGGSVSTLTIQRTQQEDSAVYLCASRGGLAGGTDTQYFGPGTRLTVL.

About this clonotype itself: A junction end diverges from the germline sequence, so it may reflect a read error. The chain couples TRBV3-1 to TRBJ1-1; 11 bases line up with TRBD1. Germline loops: CDR1 LGHDT, CDR2 YNNKEL (reference sequence). This CDR3 region has 17 residues. CDR3 coding DNA: TGTGCCAGCAACCAAGTTGGGTCCGGGACAGGGGGTACTGAAGCTTTCTTT. This codes for CASNQVGSGTGGTEAFF. Drawing the rest from reference TRBV3-1 and TRBJ1-1, the complete variable domain is DTAVSQTPKYLVTQMGNDKSIKCEQNLGHDTMYWYKQDSKKFLKIMFSYNNKELIINETVPNRFSPKSPDKAHLNLHINSLELGDSAVYFCASNQVGSGTGGTEAFFGQGTRLTVV.